This T cell receptor (beta chain) appears in the sequencing data of a study of cytomegalovirus exposure and HLA in healthy donors. The PCR employed 60 Vbeta primers together with 13 Jbeta primers. The data were produced by immunoSEQ multiplex PCR, yet TCRdb's version contains in-frame clones alone and is incomplete. The sample lists 150,000 to 200,000 clones, more than 75% seen once, with roughly 14% in the top ten. For this clone: Its target is unknown.

Germline V gene lookup returns CDR1 KGHSH and CDR2 LQKENI. J was trimmed by 5 bases and V by 1 base; bases with no gene match: 4. The CDR3 extends over 15 amino acids. Overall study results and limits: For most TCR sequences rarity was the rule, although some public TCRs occurred in many donors. Specificity for CMV antigens was confirmed in vitro for three of the CMV-associated chains.

This receptor was identified in a woman in her twenties or thirties in good health and CMV-seropositive. The rearrangement joins TRBV18 to TRBJ2-7; 11 bases line up with TRBD1. The source material was PBMCs. CDR3 sequence (DNA): TGTGCCAGCTCACCACGTATGGGACAGGGGGACGAGCAGTACTTC. Amino acid sequence: CASSPRMGQGDEQYF.